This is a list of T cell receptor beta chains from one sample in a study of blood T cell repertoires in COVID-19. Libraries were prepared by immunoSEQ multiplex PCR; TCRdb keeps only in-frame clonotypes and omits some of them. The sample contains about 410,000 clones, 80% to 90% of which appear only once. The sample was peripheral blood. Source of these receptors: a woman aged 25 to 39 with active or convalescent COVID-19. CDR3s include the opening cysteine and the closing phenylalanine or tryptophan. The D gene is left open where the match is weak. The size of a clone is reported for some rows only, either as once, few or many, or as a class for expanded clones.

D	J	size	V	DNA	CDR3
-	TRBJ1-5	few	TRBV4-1	TGCGCCAGCAGCCAACCTGAACAGGGTGGCAATCAGCCCCAGCATTTT	CASSQPEQGGNQPQHF
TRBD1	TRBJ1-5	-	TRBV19	TGTGCCAGTAGTTCAGACAGGGTAGGGAATCAGCCCCAGCATTTT	CASSSDRVGNQPQHF
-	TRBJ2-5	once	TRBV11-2	TGTGCCAGCAGCTCCCACGTCCAACTAGTCGGGGAGGAGACCCAGTACTTC	CASSSHVQLVGEETQYF
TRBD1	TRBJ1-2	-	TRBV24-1	TGTGCCACCGAACCCGAAACAGGGGGACGTTTAGTCCCCTATGGCTACACCTTC	CATEPETGGRLVPYGYTF
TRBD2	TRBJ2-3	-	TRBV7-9	TGTGCCAGCAGCACAGCGGCTAGCGGGGGGGCAGATACGCAGTATTTT	CASSTAASGGADTQYF
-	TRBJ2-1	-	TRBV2	TGTGCCAGCAGTCCTATCAATGAGCAGTTCTTC	CASSPINEQFF
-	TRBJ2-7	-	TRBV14	TGTGCCAGCAGCCAAGGCGCAGGGTGGAGCGAGCAGTACTTC	CASSQGAGWSEQYF
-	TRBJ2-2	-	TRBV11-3	TGTGCCAGCAGCCCCAACCCGGGCGGGACGACGGACACCGGGGAGCTGTTTTTT	CASSPNPGGTTDTGELFF
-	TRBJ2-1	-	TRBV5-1	TGCGCCAGCAGCAACTGGGGGCGCAATGAGCAGTTCTTC	CASSNWGRNEQFF
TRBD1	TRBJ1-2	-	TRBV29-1	TGCAGCGTTGATAAGGCGACGAGCCGGGACAGATTTAACTATGGCTACACCTTC	CSVDKATSRDRFNYGYTF
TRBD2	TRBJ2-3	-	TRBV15	TGTGCCACCAGCAGCACTAGCGGGAGTGCAGATACGCAGTATTTT	CATSSTSGSADTQYF